This TCR beta chain derives from a study of metastatic and nonmetastatic thyroid tumors. Patients were all untreated before their thyroid surgery. Original processing methods: The study's classifier, a distant-metastasis tool for papillary thyroid cancer, was built using CDR3 differences across clinicopathological groups. From the PCR reads, TCRdb re-called clones with MiXCR. Here the V and J calls rest on TCRdb's processing, not on the authors' analysis. Of 15,000 to 20,000 clones detected, 30% to 40% appear once; the ten largest clones hold about 10%. The TCR originated in a female donor with papillary thyroid cancer or a benign thyroid nodule (not recorded which). Some clones in this sample may be carry-over from other donors' samples. Sample: blood.

The CDR3, as DNA: TGTGCCAGCAGGGCCGGACTAGCGGTCTCGGAGTTCTTC. It translates to CASRAGLAVSEFF. The genes are TRBV11-2 and TRBJ2-1; 10 bases map to TRBD2. Germline loops: CDR1 SGHAT, CDR2 FQNNGV. Germline trimming cut 6 bases from V and 14 bases from J; bases unmatched to any gene: 10. The CDR3 contains 13 residues.